The sequence of this T cell receptor beta chain was determined in a study of blood T cell repertoires in COVID-19. Authors' methods: Researchers report that nucleated cell counts were estimated from reference gene primer amplification. Assay: immunoSEQ multiplex PCR; the TCRdb copy retains only in-frame clones and omits some. That table gives V, J and clone size, and the DNA gave D and trimming. The sample lists 100,000 or so clones; about 85% were seen once. CDR1 and CDR2 from the germline V gene are MNHNS and SASEGT. The CDR3 has 16 amino acids. The J segment lost 12 bases and the V segment lost 3 bases, leaving 17 bases of the junction unmatched.

This sequence originates from a man aged 50-60 years with active or convalescent COVID-19. Input material: peripheral blood. V and J are TRBV6-1 and TRBJ2-1, with 7 bases aligning to TRBD2. CDR3 sequence reads: CASSDVLADNPFGQFF. As DNA, the CDR3 is TGTGCCAGCAGTGACGTCCTAGCGGACAACCCCTTTGGGCAGTTCTTC.